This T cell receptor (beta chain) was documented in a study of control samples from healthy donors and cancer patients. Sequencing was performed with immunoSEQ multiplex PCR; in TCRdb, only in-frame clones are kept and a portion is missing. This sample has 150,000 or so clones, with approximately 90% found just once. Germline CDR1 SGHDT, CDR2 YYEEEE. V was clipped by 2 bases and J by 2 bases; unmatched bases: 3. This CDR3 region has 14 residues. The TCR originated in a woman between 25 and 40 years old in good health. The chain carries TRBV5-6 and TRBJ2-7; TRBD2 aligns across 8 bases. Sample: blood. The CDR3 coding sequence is TGTGCCAGCAGCTTTGTAGCGGGAACCTACGAGCAGTACTTC. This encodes CASSFVAGTYEQYF. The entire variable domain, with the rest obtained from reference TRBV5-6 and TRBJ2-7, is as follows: DAGVTQSPTHLIKTRGQQVTLRCSPKSGHDTVSWYQQALGQGPQFIFQYYEEEERQRGNFPDRFSGHQFPNYSSELNVNALLLGDSALYLCASSFVAGTYEQYFGPGTRLTVT.